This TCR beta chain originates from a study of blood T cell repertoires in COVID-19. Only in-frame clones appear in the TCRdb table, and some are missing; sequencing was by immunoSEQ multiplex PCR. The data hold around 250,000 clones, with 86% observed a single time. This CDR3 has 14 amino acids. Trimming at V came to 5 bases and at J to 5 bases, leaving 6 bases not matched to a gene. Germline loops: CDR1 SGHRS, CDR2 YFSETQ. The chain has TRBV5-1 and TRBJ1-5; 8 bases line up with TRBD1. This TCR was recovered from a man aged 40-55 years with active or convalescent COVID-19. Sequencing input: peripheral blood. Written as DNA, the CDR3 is TGCGCCAGCAGTCGGACAGGGAACGATCAGCCCCAGCATTTT. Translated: CASSRTGNDQPQHF.